This T cell receptor beta chain was found in a study of spatial heterogeneity in lung cancer. The CDR3 contains 16 residues. Losses at the gene ends were 2 bases for V and 4 bases for J; bases not matched to a gene: 5. The germline V gene has CDR1 DFQATT and CDR2 SNEGSKA (reference sequence). This clonotype was detected many times. The target antigen is unknown. Time point meaning: sample taken at primary tumor resection. Study-wide findings and caveats: How many expanded intratumoral alpha and beta TCRs were present tracked the tumor mutation count, which was a count of nonsynonymous mutations.

TCRdb re-called the 5' RACE reads through MiXCR, storing one row per CDR3 protein. The data hold around 19,000 distinct CDR3 sequences, with under 7.5% observed a single time. Sequences were derived from lung tumor tissue, sampled at surgery. The chain employs TRBV20-1 and TRBJ2-3; 14 bases line up with TRBD2. This TCR was recovered from a female donor with early-stage non-small cell lung cancer. The CDR3 reads CSARSGLAGESDTQYF. In nucleotides, the CDR3 is TGCAGTGCTAGATCGGGACTAGCGGGAGAGTCAGATACGCAGTATTTT.